This TCR beta chain stems from a study of T cells in Graves' hyperthyroidism and ophthalmopathy. Study at large: Peripheral blood collection took place at initial diagnosis, before any treatment.

From germline, CDR1 is MDHEN and CDR2 SYDVKM. J was trimmed by 0 bases and V by 4 bases; bases with no gene match: 14. This CDR3 has 20 residues. This clonotype showed up many times. The hyperthyroidism was newly diagnosed and had lasted under 2 months; the patients were aged 18 to 65. Researchers took RNA transcripts and amplified the TCR beta CDR3 regions from them. First-round RT-PCR with HTBI primers amplified the TCR CDR3 region. Each CDR3 protein gets one entry after TCRdb re-called the multiplex PCR reads with MiXCR. The table lists some 250,000 distinct CDR3 sequences, roughly 14% of them singletons, with 13% in the top ten.

The chain employs TRBV28 and TRBJ2-3; the match to TRBD2 covers 12 bases. This TCR came from a woman in her thirties or forties with Graves' hyperthyroidism that later progressed to Graves' ophthalmopathy. The source material was blood. CDR3 protein: CASSWETSGRGSPSTDTQYF. Written as DNA, the CDR3 is TGTGCCAGCAGTTGGGAGACTAGCGGGAGAGGTTCCCCAAGCACAGATACGCAGTATTTT.